The 29 T cell receptor beta chains below come from one sample, sequenced in a study of shared clonotypes between healthy human individuals. This table comes from immunoSEQ multiplex PCR, and its TCRdb copy is limited to in-frame clones, with some not included. The sample lists hundreds of thousands of clones; about three quarters were seen once. Sequencing input: memory CD4+ T cells sorted from blood. Subset noted: CD45RA-negative fraction. These receptor sequences come from a woman aged 25 to 39 in good health.

V gene TRBV5-1 combines with J gene TRBJ2-2, with TRBD2 as a possible D gene (5 bases). The V gene lost 4 bases and the J gene lost 5 bases, with 12 bases spanning the gap. This CDR3 has 14 amino acids. Germline-derived CDR1 and CDR2 are SGHRS and YFSETQ. The CDR3 nucleotides are TGCGCCAGCAGCCGTCTCGGGGAAACCGGGGAGCTGTTTTTT. Amino acids: CASSRLGETGELFF.

The chain has TRBV5-1 and TRBJ2-2, with 11 bases lining up with TRBD2. Germline V CDR1 and CDR2: SGHRS, YFSETQ. J lost 5 bases, V lost 4 bases, and 10 bases had no gene match. There are 17 residues in the CDR3. The CDR3 DNA reads TGCGCCAGCAGCCCCCCTACTAGCGGGAGTGTGACCGGGGAGCTGTTTTTT. Amino acid sequence: CASSPPTSGSVTGELFF.

This clone was seen just once. This chain uses TRBV7-9 with TRBJ1-2, with 8 bases lining up with TRBD1. The V gene end was trimmed by 1 base and the J gene end by 5 bases; junction bases not matched to a gene: 6. CDR1 is SEHNR and CDR2 is FQNEAQ in the germline V gene (reference sequence). CDR3 length: 15 amino acids. Written as DNA, the CDR3 is TGTGCCAGCAGCTTAGGGGACAGGCCGGGGTATGGCTACACCTTC. Protein product: CASSLGDRPGYGYTF.

DNA for the CDR3: TGTGCCAGCAGCTCACAACCGGGCTACGAGCAGTACTTC. Translating gives CASSSQPGYEQYF. The chain has TRBV7-2 and TRBJ2-7, with D unresolved. The CDR3 has 13 amino acids. The V end was cut by 4 bases, the J end by 3 bases, with 10 bases between. Germline V gene data show CDR1 as SGHTA and CDR2 as FQGNSA. The full variable domain, in which reference TRBV7-2 and TRBJ2-7 provide the parts outside the CDR3, is GAGVSQSPSNKVTEKGKDVELRCDPISGHTALYWYRQSLGQGLEFLIYFQGNSAPDKSGLPSDRFSAERTGGSVSTLTIQRTQQEDSAVYLCASSSQPGYEQYFGPGTRLTVT.

This clone was seen many times. The CDR3 coding sequence is TGTGCCAGCAGCTTAGTTTTGGGACAGCCCCAGCATTTT. Translating it yields CASSLVLGQPQHF. This chain joins TRBV7-2 and TRBJ1-5, with unresolved D. The V and J ends lost 1 base and 7 bases respectively, with 8 bases between them. Germline CDR1 reads SGHTA; CDR2 reads FQGNSA. The CDR3 is 13 amino acids.

This clone was counted only a few times. This chain connects TRBV5-1 to TRBJ2-2; D possibly corresponds to TRBD1 (6 bases). Trimming stripped 3 bases from V and 4 bases from J, with 13 bases between. The CDR3 covers 15 residues. The germline CDR1 and CDR2 sequences are SGHRS and YFSETQ. The CDR3 region has the DNA TGCGCCAGCAGCTATAACAGGGAAGGCACCGGGGAGCTGTTTTTT. Amino acids: CASSYNREGTGELFF.

The genes are TRBV5-1 and TRBJ2-2, with a possible D match to TRBD1 (6 bases). The CDR3 length is 15 residues. The V gene lost 0 bases and the J gene lost 1 base, with 7 bases spanning the gap. Germline V CDR1 and CDR2: SGHRS, YFSETQ. In nucleotides, the CDR3 is TGCGCCAGCAGCTTGGGGACAGTGAACACCGGGGAGCTGTTTTTT. This gives the protein CASSLGTVNTGELFF. The full variable domain, in which reference TRBV5-1 and TRBJ2-2 provide the parts outside the CDR3, is KAGVTQTPRYLIKTRGQQVTLSCSPISGHRSVSWYQQTPGQGLQFLFEYFSETQRNKGNFPGRFSGRQFSNSRSEMNVSTLELGDSALYLCASSLGTVNTGELFFGEGSRLTVL.

The V and J genes are TRBV10-1 and TRBJ2-7; D unresolved. Germline loops: CDR1 WNHNN, CDR2 SYGVQD (reference sequence). The CDR3 is 12 amino acids. The V end lost 2 bases, the J end lost 2 bases, and 4 bases lay between the germline ends. CDR3 residues: CASSEDTYEQYF. The CDR3 DNA is TGCGCCAGCAGTGAGGACACCTACGAGCAGTACTTC.

This clone has only one observation. The J gene is TRBJ2-1, the V gene TRBV7-8; 8 nucleotides line up with TRBD2. Germline CDR1 reads SGHVS; CDR2 reads FQNEAQ. J gave up 0 bases and V 6 bases, and 10 bases lay outside the gene matches. The CDR3 sequence is 17 residues long. The CDR3 spells CASRTSDGRDSYNEQFF. The CDR3 coding sequence is TGTGCCAGCAGGACTAGCGACGGGAGAGACTCCTACAATGAGCAGTTCTTC. The full variable domain, with the rest looked up from reference TRBV7-8 and TRBJ2-1, is GAGVSQSPRYKVAKRGQDVALRCDPISGHVSLFWYQQALGQGPEFLTYFQNEAQLDKSGLPSDRFFAERPEGSVSTLKIQRTQQEDSAVYLCASRTSDGRDSYNEQFFGPGTRLTVL.

The chain carries TRBV2 and TRBJ1-4; perhaps TRBD1 as D (5 bases). The CDR3 is 15 residues long. With 2 bases removed from V and 5 bases from J, the gap between germline ends came to 12 bases. The germline gives CDR1 SNHLY, CDR2 FYNNEI. CDR3 sequence reads: CASSEKGTQNEKLFF. The CDR3 region has the DNA TGTGCCAGCAGTGAAAAGGGGACCCAAAATGAAAAACTGTTTTTT.

This chain links TRBV29-1 with TRBJ2-2; D is uncertain. V was cut by 7 bases and J by 10 bases, with 13 bases left in between. Germline CDR1 reads SQVTM; CDR2 reads ANQGSEA. The CDR3 is 11 amino acids. The CDR3 DNA follows: TGCAGCGCGCAAACCCTCGAGGAGCTGTTTTTT. As protein: CSAQTLEELFF.

In regard to this clone: Germline is not matched at one junction end, which may reflect a read error. J is TRBJ1-2 and V is TRBV28; 9 bases fit TRBD1. CDR1 MDHEN and CDR2 SYDVKM come from the germline V gene. The CDR3 sequence is 11 residues long. CDR3 region: CASRGERDRVF. CDR3 nucleotides: TGTGCCAGCAGGGGGGAGCGGGACAGGGTTTTC.

V and J are TRBV4-1 and TRBJ1-1; D is uncertain. CDR3 length equals 16 residues. V lost 0 bases and J 4 bases, leaving 15 bases between the germline ends. Germline values: CDR1 MGHRA, CDR2 YSYEKL. The CDR3 nucleotides read TGCGCCAGCAGCCAAGATTCTTTTGTTGGAGGCACTGAAGCTTTCTTT. Its protein product is CASSQDSFVGGTEAFF.

The table lists this clone with a count of one. Additional DNA sequences in this sample encode the identical CDR3. This chain uses TRBV18 with TRBJ1-5, with D uncertain. The CDR3 totals 13 residues. Trimming stripped 2 bases from V and 4 bases from J, with 6 bases between. The germline CDR1 and CDR2 sequences are KGHSH and LQKENI. CDR3: CASSPSRNQPQHF. CDR3 in DNA: TGTGCCAGCTCACCATCAAGGAATCAGCCCCAGCATTTT.

This chain uses TRBV28 with TRBJ2-1; D perhaps matches TRBD2 (6 bases). Germline-derived CDR1 and CDR2 are MDHEN and SYDVKM. CDR3 length equals 15 residues. V lost 5 bases and J 4 bases, leaving 15 bases between the germline ends. CDR3: CASSRSGSEYNEQFF. The CDR3 coding sequence is TGTGCCAGCAGTCGTAGCGGTTCCGAATACAATGAGCAGTTCTTC.

The V gene is TRBV9, the J gene TRBJ2-2; D gene unclear. V lost 4 bases to trimming and J lost 5 bases, with 9 bases between them. Germline-derived CDR1 and CDR2 are SGDLS and YYNGEE. This CDR3 has 13 residues. CDR3: CASSQRSTGELFF. In DNA, the CDR3 is TGTGCCAGCAGCCAACGATCGACCGGGGAGCTGTTTTTT.

The chain combines TRBV28 with TRBJ2-1; D ambiguous. Germline V lookup: CDR1 MDHEN, CDR2 SYDVKM. Trimming stripped 2 bases from V and 7 bases from J, with 15 bases between. The CDR3 is 15 amino acids. CDR3 DNA: TGTGCCAGCAGTTTAAATACTGGCACAAGGAATGAGCAGTTCTTC. This gives the protein CASSLNTGTRNEQFF.

This clone was found a few times. V usage is TRBV19 and J usage is TRBJ1-2; no definite D call. The CDR3 has 14 residues. The germline V gene has CDR1 LNHDA and CDR2 SQIVND (reference sequence). V lost 1 base to trimming and J lost 6 bases, with 12 bases between them. The CDR3 DNA reads TGTGCCAGTAGTATAGGGGTTGGAACACATGGCTACACCTTC. Translation: CASSIGVGTHGYTF.

The chain links TRBV7-9 to TRBJ2-5; tentative D call: TRBD1 (6 bases). This CDR3 is 15 amino acids long. V was pared by 3 bases and J by 3 bases, with 14 bases between. Looked up from germline, CDR1 is SEHNR and CDR2 is FQNEAQ (reference sequence). As DNA, the CDR3 is TGTGCCAGCAGCTTTCCGAGGACAGTTAAAGAGACCCAGTACTTC. This encodes CASSFPRTVKETQYF.

This chain uses TRBV27 with TRBJ2-5; 7 bases are a match to TRBD1. This CDR3 is built from 15 residues. With 4 bases clipped from V and 2 bases from J, the junction kept 7 bases outside the gene matches. The germline V gene encodes CDR1 MNHEY and CDR2 SMNVEV (reference sequence). The CDR3 DNA sequence: TGTGCCAGCAGTTCGCGACAGGGAATACAAGAGACCCAGTACTTC. It codes for CASSSRQGIQETQYF.

The chain recombines TRBV7-9 with TRBJ2-7; 9 bases fit TRBD2. Per the germline V gene, CDR1 is SEHNR and CDR2 is FQNEAQ (reference sequence). The CDR3 covers 14 residues. J lost 3 bases, V lost 1 base, and 1 base had no gene match. The CDR3 here is CASSLDSGSYEQYF. CDR3 nucleotides: TGTGCCAGCAGCTTAGATAGCGGGAGCTACGAGCAGTACTTC.

This clone has more than one count but fewer than ten. DNA of the CDR3: TGTGCCAGCAGACTGAGGGATGGCACAGATACGCAGTATTTT. The encoded protein is CASRLRDGTDTQYF. The chain employs TRBV5-4 and TRBJ2-3, with D maybe TRBD2 (5 bases). This CDR3 is 14 amino acids long. Trimming took 5 bases from V and 1 from J, leaving 11 bases between them. Germline V gene lookup returns CDR1 SGHNT and CDR2 YYREEE (reference sequence).

The rearrangement uses TRBV6-5 and TRBJ2-7, with D unclear. CDR1 and CDR2 from the germline V gene are MNHEY and SVGAGI. The V and J ends lost 4 bases and 1 base respectively, with 11 bases between them. This CDR3 has 14 residues. CDR3 residues: CASSSYTTSYEQYF. In DNA, the CDR3 is TGTGCCAGCAGTTCCTACACTACGTCCTACGAGCAGTACTTC.

The chain combines TRBV15 with TRBJ1-1; D is ambiguous. Trimming left V 4 bases short and J 2 bases short, with 11 bases between. CDR1 and CDR2 (germline): LNHNV, YYDKDF (reference sequence). CDR3 size: 14 residues. CDR3 loop: CATSIYRPNTEAFF. The CDR3 DNA follows: TGTGCCACCAGCATTTACCGACCTAACACTGAAGCTTTCTTT.

The chain recombines TRBV2 with TRBJ2-3; 15 positions match TRBD2. V lost 8 bases, J lost 4 bases, and 1 base stayed unmatched. The V gene's germline CDR1 is SNHLY and CDR2 FYNNEI. The CDR3 consists of 14 residues. This CDR3 is CASGLAGGSDTQYF. CDR3 DNA: TGTGCCAGCGGACTAGCGGGAGGGTCAGATACGCAGTATTTT.

As regards this clone: Mismatch with germline at one junction end may stem from a read error. V and J are TRBV19 and TRBJ2-1; 11 bases are a match to TRBD2. The germline CDR1 and CDR2 sequences are LNHDA and SQIVND (reference sequence). The CDR3 runs to 15 residues. The CDR3 reads CASTAGTSGYNKQFF. The CDR3 nucleotides read TGTGCCAGCACCGCCGGGACTAGCGGATACAATAAGCAGTTCTTC.

The chain is built from TRBV2 and TRBJ1-5; TRBD1 is a possible D gene (6 bases). V was pared by 4 bases and J by 9 bases, with 13 bases between. CDR1 and CDR2 from the germline V gene are SNHLY and FYNNEI. The CDR3 length is 13 residues. CDR3 residues: CASSVGGLMPQHF. CDR3 bases: TGTGCCAGCAGTGTAGGGGGACTAATGCCCCAGCATTTT.

This chain uses TRBV18 with TRBJ1-1; D perhaps matches TRBD1 (5 bases). Germline V gives CDR1 KGHSH, CDR2 LQKENI. Trimming shortened V by 5 bases and J by 4 bases, and 17 bases separated the two germline ends. This CDR3 has 15 amino acids. The CDR3 sequence: CASSRGTDRGTEAFF. The CDR3 bases are TGTGCCAGCTCAAGAGGGACGGACCGGGGCACTGAAGCTTTCTTT.

This clone was counted only a few times. The rearrangement uses TRBV27 and TRBJ2-7; a possible D gene is TRBD1 (5 bases). The V and J ends lost 5 bases and 4 bases respectively, with 21 bases between them. This CDR3 is 16 amino acids long. CDR1 is MNHEY, CDR2 SMNVEV, per germline (reference sequence). The CDR3 sequence is CASSPTDTSLEYEQYF. CDR3 nucleotide sequence: TGTGCCAGCAGTCCAACGGACACCTCGCTGGAGTACGAGCAGTACTTC.